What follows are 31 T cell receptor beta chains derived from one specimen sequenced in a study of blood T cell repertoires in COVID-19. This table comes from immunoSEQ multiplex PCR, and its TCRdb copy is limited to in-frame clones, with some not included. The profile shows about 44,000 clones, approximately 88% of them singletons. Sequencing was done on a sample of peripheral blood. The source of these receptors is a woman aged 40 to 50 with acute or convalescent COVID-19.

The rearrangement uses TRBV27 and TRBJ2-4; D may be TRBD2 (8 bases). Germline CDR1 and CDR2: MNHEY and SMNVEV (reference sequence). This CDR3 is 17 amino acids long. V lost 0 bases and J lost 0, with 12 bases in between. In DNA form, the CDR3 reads TGTGCCAGCAGTTTATCCGGGAGGGGGCTAGCCAAAAACATTCAGTACTTC. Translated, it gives CASSLSGRGLAKNIQYF.

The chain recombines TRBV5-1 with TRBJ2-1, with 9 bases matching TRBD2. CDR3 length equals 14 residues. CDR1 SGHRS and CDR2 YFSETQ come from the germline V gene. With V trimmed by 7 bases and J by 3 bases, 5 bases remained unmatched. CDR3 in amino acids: CASVGTSSYNEQFF. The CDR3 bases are TGCGCCAGCGTTGGGACTAGCAGCTACAATGAGCAGTTCTTC.

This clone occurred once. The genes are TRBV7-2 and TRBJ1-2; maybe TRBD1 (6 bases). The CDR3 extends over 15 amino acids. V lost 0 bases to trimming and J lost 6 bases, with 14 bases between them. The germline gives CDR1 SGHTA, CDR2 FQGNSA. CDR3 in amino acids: CASSLASLGGNGYTF. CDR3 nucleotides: TGTGCCAGCAGCTTAGCCTCCTTAGGGGGTAATGGCTACACCTTC.

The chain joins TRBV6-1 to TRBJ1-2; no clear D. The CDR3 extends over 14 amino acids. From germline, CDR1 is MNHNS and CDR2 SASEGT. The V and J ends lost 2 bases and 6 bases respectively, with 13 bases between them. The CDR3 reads CASSENGSADGYTF. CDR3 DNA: TGTGCCAGCAGTGAAAACGGGTCAGCAGATGGCTACACCTTC.

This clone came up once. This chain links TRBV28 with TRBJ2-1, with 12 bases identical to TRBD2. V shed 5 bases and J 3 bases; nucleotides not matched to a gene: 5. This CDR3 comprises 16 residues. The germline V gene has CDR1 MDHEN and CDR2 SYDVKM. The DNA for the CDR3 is TGTGCCAGCAGTCCCCCGGGACTAGCGGGCTACAATGAGCAGTTCTTC. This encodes CASSPPGLAGYNEQFF.

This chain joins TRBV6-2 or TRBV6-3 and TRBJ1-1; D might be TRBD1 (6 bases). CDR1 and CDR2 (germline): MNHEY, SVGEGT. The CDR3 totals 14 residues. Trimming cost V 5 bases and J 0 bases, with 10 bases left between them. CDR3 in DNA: TGTGCCAGCAGTAAGGGACAATTGAACACTGAAGCTTTCTTT. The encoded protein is CASSKGQLNTEAFF.

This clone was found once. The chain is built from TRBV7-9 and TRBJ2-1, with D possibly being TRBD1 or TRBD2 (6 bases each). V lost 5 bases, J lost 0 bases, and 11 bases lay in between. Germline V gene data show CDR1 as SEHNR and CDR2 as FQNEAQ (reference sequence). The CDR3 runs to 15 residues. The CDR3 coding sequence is TGTGCCAGCAGCAGGGGGACTTTCTCCTACAATGAGCAGTTCTTC. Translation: CASSRGTFSYNEQFF.

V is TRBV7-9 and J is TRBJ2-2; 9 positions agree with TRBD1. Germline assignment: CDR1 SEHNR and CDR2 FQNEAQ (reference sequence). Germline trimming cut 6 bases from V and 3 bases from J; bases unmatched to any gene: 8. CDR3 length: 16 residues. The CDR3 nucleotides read TGTGCCAGCAGTCCACAGGGGGCCTCGGACACCGGGGAGCTGTTTTTT. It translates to CASSPQGASDTGELFF.

The CDR3 DNA follows: TGTGCCAGCAGTGACATCGGACAGCGAGTTACAGGTAACACTGAAGCTTTCTTT. As protein: CASSDIGQRVTGNTEAFF. This chain links TRBV25-1 with TRBJ1-1; a possible D gene is TRBD1 (6 bases). Per germline, CDR1 MGHDK and CDR2 SYGVNS. Trimming took off 3 bases at V and 2 bases at J, with 22 bases between the two ends. This CDR3 region has 18 residues.

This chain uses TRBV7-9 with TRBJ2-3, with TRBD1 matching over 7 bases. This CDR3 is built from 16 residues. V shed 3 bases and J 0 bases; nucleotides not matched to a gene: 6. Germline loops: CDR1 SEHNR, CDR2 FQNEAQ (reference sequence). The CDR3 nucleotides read TGTGCCAGCAGCTTGGAAGGGGGCACTAGCACAGATACGCAGTATTTT. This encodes CASSLEGGTSTDTQYF.

CDR3 DNA sequence: TGTGCCTGGAGTGCCCGACAGGGTAGAGATGGCTACACCTTC. Amino acids: CAWSARQGRDGYTF. This chain joins TRBV30 and TRBJ1-2; 7 positions agree with TRBD1. The CDR3 consists of 14 residues. Germline lookup yields CDR1 GTSNPN and CDR2 SVGIG (reference sequence). The trim removed 1 base at V and 6 bases at J, leaving 8 bases unmatched. The full variable domain, with the rest looked up from reference TRBV30 and TRBJ1-2, is SQTIHQWPATLVQPVGSPLSLECTVEGTSNPNLYWYRQAAGRGLQLLFYSVGIGQISSEVPQNLSASRPQDRQFILSSKKLLLSDSGFYLCAWSARQGRDGYTFGSGTRLTVV.

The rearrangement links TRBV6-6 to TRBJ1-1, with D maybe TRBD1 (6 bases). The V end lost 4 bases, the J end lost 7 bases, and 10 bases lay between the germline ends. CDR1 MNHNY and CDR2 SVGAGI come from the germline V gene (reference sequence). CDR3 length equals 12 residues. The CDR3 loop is CASSSQGNEAFF. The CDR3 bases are TGTGCCAGCAGTTCACAGGGTAATGAAGCTTTCTTT.

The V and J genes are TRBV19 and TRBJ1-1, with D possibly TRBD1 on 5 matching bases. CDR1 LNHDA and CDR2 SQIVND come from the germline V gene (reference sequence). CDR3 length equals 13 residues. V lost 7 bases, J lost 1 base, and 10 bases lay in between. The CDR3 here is CASTMTENTEAFF. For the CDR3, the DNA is TGTGCCAGTACCATGACAGAGAACACTGAAGCTTTCTTT.

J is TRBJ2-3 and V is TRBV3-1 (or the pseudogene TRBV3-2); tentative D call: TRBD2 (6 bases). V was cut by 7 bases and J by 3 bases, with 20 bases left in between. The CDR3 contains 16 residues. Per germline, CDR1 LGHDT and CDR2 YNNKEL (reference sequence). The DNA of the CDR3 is TGTGCCAGCACCACAAAGGGACTGTCTAGGACAGATACGCAGTATTTT. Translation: CASTTKGLSRTDTQYF.

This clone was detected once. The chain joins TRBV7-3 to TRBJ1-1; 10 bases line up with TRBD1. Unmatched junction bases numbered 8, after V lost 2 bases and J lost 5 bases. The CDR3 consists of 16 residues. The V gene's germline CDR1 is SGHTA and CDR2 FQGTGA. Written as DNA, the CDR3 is TGTGCCAGCAGCTTATGGACAGGGGGGATTCGTACTGAAGCTTTCTTT. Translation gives CASSLWTGGIRTEAFF.

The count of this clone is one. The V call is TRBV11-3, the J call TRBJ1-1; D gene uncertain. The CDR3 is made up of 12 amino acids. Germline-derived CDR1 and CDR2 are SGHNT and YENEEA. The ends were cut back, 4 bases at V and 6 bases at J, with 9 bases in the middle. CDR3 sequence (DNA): TGTGCCAGCAGCTCTAAGGGAGCTGAAGCTTTCTTT. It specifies CASSSKGAEAFF.

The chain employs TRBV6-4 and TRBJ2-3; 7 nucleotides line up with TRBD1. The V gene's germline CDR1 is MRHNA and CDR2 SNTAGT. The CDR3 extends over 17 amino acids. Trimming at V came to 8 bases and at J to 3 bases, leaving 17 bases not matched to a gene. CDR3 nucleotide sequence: TGTGCCAGCGGCTTTACAGGGGAATCGGGCCGAACAGATACGCAGTATTTT. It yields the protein CASGFTGESGRTDTQYF.

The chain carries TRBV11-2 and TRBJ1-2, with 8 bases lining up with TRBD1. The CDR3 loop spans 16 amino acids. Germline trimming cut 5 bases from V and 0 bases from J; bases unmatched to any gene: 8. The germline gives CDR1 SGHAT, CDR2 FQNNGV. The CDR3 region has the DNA TGTGCCAGCAGCGCAACGACAGGGGCGTCTAACTATGGCTACACCTTC. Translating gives CASSATTGASNYGYTF.

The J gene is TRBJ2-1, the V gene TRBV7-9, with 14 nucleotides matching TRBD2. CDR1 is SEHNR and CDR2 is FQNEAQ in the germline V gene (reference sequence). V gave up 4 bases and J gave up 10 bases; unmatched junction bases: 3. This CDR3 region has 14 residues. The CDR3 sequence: CASSSGLAGEEQFF. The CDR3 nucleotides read TGTGCCAGCAGCTCGGGACTAGCGGGAGAAGAGCAGTTCTTC.

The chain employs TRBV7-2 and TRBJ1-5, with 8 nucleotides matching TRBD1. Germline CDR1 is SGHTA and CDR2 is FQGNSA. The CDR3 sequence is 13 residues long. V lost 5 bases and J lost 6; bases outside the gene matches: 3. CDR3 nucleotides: TGTGCCAGCAGCATAGACAGGGGTCAGCCCCAGCATTTT. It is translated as CASSIDRGQPQHF.

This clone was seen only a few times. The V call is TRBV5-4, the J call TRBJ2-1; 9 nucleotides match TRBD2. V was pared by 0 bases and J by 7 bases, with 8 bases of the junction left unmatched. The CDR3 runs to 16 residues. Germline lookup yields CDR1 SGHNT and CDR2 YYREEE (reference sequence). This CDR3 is CASSLDAGGVWNEQFF. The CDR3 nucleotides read TGTGCCAGCAGCTTGGACGCGGGAGGGGTGTGGAATGAGCAGTTCTTC.

CDR3: CASSRQGAQNSPLHF. CDR3 sequence (DNA): TGTGCCAGCAGCAGACAGGGGGCGCAAAATTCACCCCTCCACTTT. The rearrangement links TRBV7-2 to TRBJ1-6; 10 bases map to TRBD1. After removal of 5 bases from V and 7 bases from J, the junction contained 5 bases not matched to a gene. The CDR3 covers 15 residues. Germline-derived CDR1 and CDR2 are SGHTA and FQGNSA. The whole variable domain, remainder taken from reference TRBV7-2 and TRBJ1-6, is GAGVSQSPSNKVTEKGKDVELRCDPISGHTALYWYRQSLGQGLEFLIYFQGNSAPDKSGLPSDRFSAERTGGSVSTLTIQRTQQEDSAVYLCASSRQGAQNSPLHFGNGTRLTVT.

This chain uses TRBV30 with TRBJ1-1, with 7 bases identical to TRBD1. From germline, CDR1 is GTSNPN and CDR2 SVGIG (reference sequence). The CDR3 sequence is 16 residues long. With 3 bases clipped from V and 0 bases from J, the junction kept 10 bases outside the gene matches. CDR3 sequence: CAWRETGKRVNTEAFF. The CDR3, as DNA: TGTGCCTGGAGAGAGACAGGGAAAAGGGTGAACACTGAAGCTTTCTTT. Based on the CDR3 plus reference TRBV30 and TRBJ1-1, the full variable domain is SQTIHQWPATLVQPVGSPLSLECTVEGTSNPNLYWYRQAAGRGLQLLFYSVGIGQISSEVPQNLSASRPQDRQFILSSKKLLLSDSGFYLCAWRETGKRVNTEAFFGQGTRLTVV.

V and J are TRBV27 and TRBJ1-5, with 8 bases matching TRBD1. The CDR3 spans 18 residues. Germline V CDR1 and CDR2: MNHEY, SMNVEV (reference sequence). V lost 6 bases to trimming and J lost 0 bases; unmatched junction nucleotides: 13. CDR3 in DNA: TGTGCCAGCAGCCCAGGGGGCCTCTTGTTTTATAGCAATCAGCCCCAGCATTTT. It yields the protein CASSPGGLLFYSNQPQHF.

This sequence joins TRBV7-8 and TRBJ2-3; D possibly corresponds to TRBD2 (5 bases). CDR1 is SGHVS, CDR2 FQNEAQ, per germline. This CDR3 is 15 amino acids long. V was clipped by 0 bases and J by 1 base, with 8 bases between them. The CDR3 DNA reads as TGTGCCAGCAGCTTAGCGGGAGCCCGCACAGATACGCAGTATTTT. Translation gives CASSLAGARTDTQYF. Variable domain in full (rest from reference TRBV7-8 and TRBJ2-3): GAGVSQSPRYKVAKRGQDVALRCDPISGHVSLFWYQQALGQGPEFLTYFQNEAQLDKSGLPSDRFFAERPEGSVSTLKIQRTQQEDSAVYLCASSLAGARTDTQYFGPGTRLTVL.

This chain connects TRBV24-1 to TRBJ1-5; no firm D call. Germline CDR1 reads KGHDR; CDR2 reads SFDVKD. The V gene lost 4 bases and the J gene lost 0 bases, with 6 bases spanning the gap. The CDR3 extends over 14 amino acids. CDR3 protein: CATSERYSNQPQHF. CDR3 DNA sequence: TGTGCCACCAGTGAGAGATATAGCAATCAGCCCCAGCATTTT.

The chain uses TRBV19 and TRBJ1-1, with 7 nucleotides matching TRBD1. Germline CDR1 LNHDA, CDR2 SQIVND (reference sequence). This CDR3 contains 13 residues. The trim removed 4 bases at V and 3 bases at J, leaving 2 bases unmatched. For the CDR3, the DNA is TGTGCCAGTAGTACTACAGGGGACACTGAAGCTTTCTTT. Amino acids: CASSTTGDTEAFF.

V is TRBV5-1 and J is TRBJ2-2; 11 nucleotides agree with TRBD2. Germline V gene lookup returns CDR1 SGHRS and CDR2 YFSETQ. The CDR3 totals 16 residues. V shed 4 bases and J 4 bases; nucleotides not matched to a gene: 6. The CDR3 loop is CASSLTSGRGTGELFF. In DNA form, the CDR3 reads TGCGCCAGCAGCCTAACTAGCGGGAGAGGCACCGGGGAGCTGTTTTTT.

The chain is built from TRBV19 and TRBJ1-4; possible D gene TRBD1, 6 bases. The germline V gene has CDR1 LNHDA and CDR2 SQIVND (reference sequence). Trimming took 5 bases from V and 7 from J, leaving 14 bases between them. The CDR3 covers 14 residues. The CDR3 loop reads CASSEITGSEKLFF. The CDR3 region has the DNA TGTGCCAGTAGTGAAATAACAGGGAGTGAAAAACTGTTTTTT. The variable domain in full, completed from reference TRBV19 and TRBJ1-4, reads DGGITQSPKYLFRKEGQNVTLSCEQNLNHDAMYWYRQDPGQGLRLIYYSQIVNDFQKGDIAEGYSVSREKKESFPLTVTSAQKNPTAFYLCASSEITGSEKLFFGSGTQLSVL.

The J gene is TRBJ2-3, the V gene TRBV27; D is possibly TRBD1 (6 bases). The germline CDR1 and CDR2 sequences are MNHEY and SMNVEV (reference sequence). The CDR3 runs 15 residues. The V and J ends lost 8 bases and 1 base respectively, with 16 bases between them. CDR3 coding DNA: TGTGCCAGCGTAGACGGCAGGGGCGGCACAGATACGCAGTATTTT. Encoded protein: CASVDGRGGTDTQYF.

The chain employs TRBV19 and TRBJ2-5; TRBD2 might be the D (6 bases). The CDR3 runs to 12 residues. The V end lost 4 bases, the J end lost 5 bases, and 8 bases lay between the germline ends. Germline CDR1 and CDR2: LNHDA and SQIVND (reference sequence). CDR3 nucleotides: TGTGCCAGTAGTAGCGGGACGGAGACCCAGTACTTC. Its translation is CASSSGTETQYF.